Following are 18 T cell receptor beta chains from one sample sequenced in a study of radiation and T cells in renal cell carcinoma. Method: immunoSEQ multiplex PCR; TCRdb's copy keeps in-frame clones and lacks some. The table shows some 120,000 clones, with roughly 80% occurring only once. Time point meaning: baseline pretreatment blood. Treatment of the sample: 15 Gy SBRT to primary tumor, nephrectomy 4 weeks later. This sample comprised blood, obtained from a patient whose treatment included radiotherapy and nephrectomy. All receptors come from a woman aged 55-70 years with renal cell carcinoma.

This clone came up a few times. The gene calls are TRBV6-5 and TRBJ2-2; D is tentatively TRBD1 or TRBD2 (6 bases each). The CDR3 runs to 14 residues. V dropped 2 bases and J dropped 3 bases, with 7 bases sitting between them. Germline CDR1 is MNHEY and CDR2 is SVGAGI. CDR3 nucleotides: TGTGCCAGCAGTTACAGGGGGGACACCGGGGAGCTGTTTTTT. This sequence encodes CASSYRGDTGELFF.

The chain couples TRBV7-9 to TRBJ2-3, with D possibly being TRBD2 (7 bases). Trimming took off 1 base at V and 1 base at J, with 15 bases between the two ends. Germline V CDR1 and CDR2: SEHNR, FQNEAQ (reference sequence). This CDR3 is built from 17 residues. The CDR3 here is CASSLGGAGARTDTQYF. The CDR3 bases are TGTGCCAGCAGCTTAGGGGGGGCGGGGGCCCGCACAGATACGCAGTATTTT.

V usage is TRBV28 and J usage is TRBJ2-1; TRBD2 might be the D (7 bases). This CDR3 is built from 14 residues. Per germline, CDR1 MDHEN and CDR2 SYDVKM. Trimming stripped 3 bases from V and 9 bases from J, with 15 bases between. The CDR3 region has the DNA TGTGCCAGCAGTTTTACGGGGGGCCCAAGTGAGCAGTTCTTC. Its translation is CASSFTGGPSEQFF.

This clone was seen once. The chain carries TRBV19 and TRBJ1-6; D possibly corresponds to TRBD1 (6 bases). This CDR3 spans 16 amino acids. The V gene's germline CDR1 is LNHDA and CDR2 SQIVND (reference sequence). V lost 0 bases to trimming and J lost 9 bases, with 15 bases between them. This CDR3 reads CASSIDPGANSSPLHF. As DNA, the CDR3 is TGTGCCAGTAGTATAGACCCGGGGGCTAATTCTTCACCCCTCCACTTT.

The CDR3 loop is CASSPGGVSNQPQHF. CDR3 DNA sequence: TGTGCCAGCAGCCCCGGGGGGGTGAGCAATCAGCCCCAGCATTTT. The chain has TRBV6-5 and TRBJ1-5, with TRBD1 as a possible D gene (5 bases). The CDR3 has 15 amino acids. Germline CDR1 reads MNHEY; CDR2 reads SVGAGI. V was pared by 6 bases and J by 1 base, with 13 bases between.

The chain uses TRBV20-1 and TRBJ1-3; no definite D call. Germline-derived CDR1 and CDR2 are DFQATT and SNEGSKA (reference sequence). This CDR3 is built from 11 residues. Trimming cost V 6 bases and J 0 bases, with 3 bases left between them. The chain's CDR3 is CSANSGNTIYF. Written as DNA, the CDR3 is TGCAGTGCCAACTCTGGAAACACCATATATTTT.

The V gene is TRBV7-9, the J gene TRBJ2-7; weak D call: TRBD2 (7 bases). The CDR3 extends over 18 amino acids. V was shortened by 5 bases and J by 5 bases, with 28 bases between the two germline ends. Per germline, CDR1 SEHNR and CDR2 FQNEAQ (reference sequence). CDR3 protein: CASSPLRGGTPGGHEQYF. The CDR3, as DNA: TGTGCCAGCAGCCCACTCAGGGGCGGGACACCGGGAGGCCACGAGCAGTACTTC.

This chain connects TRBV10-3 to TRBJ1-4, with a weak D call TRBD1 (5 bases). CDR1 ENHRY and CDR2 SYGVKD come from the germline V gene. There are 13 residues in the CDR3. V lost 7 bases, J lost 8 bases, and 14 bases lay in between. This CDR3 reads CAITPGTEEKLFF. CDR3 nucleotides: TGTGCCATCACCCCGGGGACGGAGGAAAAACTGTTTTTT.

The rearrangement uses TRBV14 and TRBJ2-5; TRBD1 agrees at 8 bases. After removal of 2 bases from V and 7 bases from J, the junction contained 9 bases not matched to a gene. The CDR3 sequence is 15 residues long. CDR1 and CDR2 from the germline V gene are SGHDN and FVKESK. The DNA for the CDR3 is TGTGCCAGCAGCCAACAACAGGGGGGAGGCGGGACCCAGTACTTC. Amino acid sequence: CASSQQQGGGGTQYF.

This chain connects TRBV27 to TRBJ1-5, with D possibly matching TRBD1 (5 bases). V dropped 3 bases and J dropped 3 bases, with 9 bases sitting between them. Germline-derived CDR1 and CDR2 are MNHEY and SMNVEV (reference sequence). This CDR3 comprises 14 residues. The CDR3, as DNA: TGTGCCAGCAGTTTGGCAGGGTTCAATCAGCCCCAGCATTTT. This sequence encodes CASSLAGFNQPQHF.

This clone has a single count. The V call is TRBV7-3, the J call TRBJ1-1; possible D gene TRBD1, 6 bases. CDR1 SGHTA and CDR2 FQGTGA come from the germline V gene. The V end was cut by 1 base, the J end by 8 bases, with 11 bases between. The CDR3 contains 13 residues. The CDR3 sequence is CASSLNSGTEAFF. The CDR3 nucleotides are TGTGCCAGCAGCTTAAACTCCGGGACAGAAGCTTTCTTT.

The chain couples TRBV5-6 to TRBJ2-3; no firm D call. The CDR3 is 16 residues long. Germline V gives CDR1 SGHDT, CDR2 YYEEEE. With 3 bases removed from V and 0 bases from J, the gap between germline ends came to 14 bases. The CDR3: CASSSSLAPSTDTQYF. The CDR3 bases are TGTGCCAGCAGCTCTTCGCTGGCGCCCAGCACAGATACGCAGTATTTT.

The chain recombines TRBV9 with TRBJ1-2; 9 bases match TRBD1. The CDR3 is made up of 16 amino acids. V dropped 4 bases and J dropped 5; count of bases not matched to a gene: 12. Germline lookup yields CDR1 SGDLS and CDR2 YYNGEE. The CDR3 protein is CASSPTGQGFWYGYTF. CDR3 in DNA: TGTGCCAGCAGCCCCACGGGACAGGGTTTTTGGTATGGCTACACCTTC.

The chain carries TRBV7-6 and TRBJ1-6; D may be TRBD1 (5 bases). The ends were cut back, 3 bases at V and 6 bases at J, with 9 bases in the middle. Germline V lookup: CDR1 SGHVS, CDR2 FNYEAQ. This CDR3 contains 14 residues. The chain's CDR3 is CASSLDTLNSPLHF. CDR3 nucleotides: TGTGCCAGCAGCTTGGACACCCTTAATTCACCCCTCCACTTT.

In regard to this clone: Other DNA sequences in this specimen translate into the identical CDR3. The chain combines TRBV5-6 with TRBJ2-5; TRBD1 aligns across 7 bases. The CDR3 runs 13 residues. CDR1 and CDR2 (germline): SGHDT, YYEEEE. V was pared by 2 bases and J by 4 bases, with 2 bases of the junction left unmatched. CDR3 region: CASSLRTGETQYF. Written as DNA, the CDR3 is TGTGCCAGCAGCTTAAGGACAGGAGAGACCCAGTACTTC.

The CDR3 loop reads CASSPGQGEQYF. For the CDR3, the DNA is TGTGCCAGCTCACCAGGACAGGGCGAGCAGTACTTC. The rearrangement joins TRBV18 to TRBJ2-7, with 8 bases that match TRBD1. Germline lookup yields CDR1 KGHSH and CDR2 LQKENI. This CDR3 region has 12 residues. V lost 2 bases, J lost 6 bases, and 0 bases stayed unmatched.

The gene calls are TRBV28 and TRBJ1-1; TRBD1 might be the D (5 bases). CDR3 length: 14 residues. V lost 7 bases, J lost 0 bases, and 12 bases lay in between. The germline V gene encodes CDR1 MDHEN and CDR2 SYDVKM. CDR3 sequence: CASIDSFMNTEAFF. CDR3 bases: TGTGCCAGCATCGACAGTTTCATGAACACTGAAGCTTTCTTT.

This clone was counted a few times. V and J are TRBV2 and TRBJ1-2; D gene unclear. Germline assignment: CDR1 SNHLY and CDR2 FYNNEI. The CDR3 contains 12 residues. Trimming shortened V by 3 bases and J by 4 bases, and 6 bases separated the two germline ends. Written as DNA, the CDR3 is TGTGCCAGCAGTGAGGCCCTCTATGGCTACACCTTC. This gives the protein CASSEALYGYTF.